Listed here are 14 T cell receptor beta chains from one sample, sequenced in a study of shared clonotypes between healthy human individuals. Measured with immunoSEQ multiplex PCR; TCRdb has only the in-frame clones, and not every one. The sample has millions of clones, 95% seen once. The material sequenced was naive CD4+ T cells sorted from blood. Specified subset: CD45RA+ positively selected. Receptors originate from a man younger than 30 in good health.

The CDR3 sequence is CASSQGLSLEQYF. DNA of the CDR3: TGCGCCAGCAGCCAAGGCCTCTCCCTCGAGCAGTACTTC. V usage is TRBV4-1 and J usage is TRBJ2-7; D gene uncertain. The CDR3 is 13 residues long. CDR1 and CDR2 from the germline V gene are MGHRA and YSYEKL. V was cut by 1 base and J by 6 bases, with 10 bases left in between.

A note on this clone: At the DNA level, this CDR3 is encoded by other sequences in the same sample as well. The chain combines TRBV5-8 with TRBJ2-3; no clear D. The CDR3 totals 14 residues. Per germline, CDR1 SGHTS and CDR2 YDEGEE. Trimming took 0 bases from V and 0 from J, leaving 5 bases between them. The CDR3 DNA reads as TGTGCCAGCAGCTTGGGATTAAGCACAGATACGCAGTATTTT. This gives the protein CASSLGLSTDTQYF.

This clone showed up many times. The genes are TRBV10-3 and TRBJ2-7, with no clear D. The CDR3 covers 14 residues. Germline CDR1 ENHRY, CDR2 SYGVKD. V dropped 4 bases and J dropped 0 bases, with 10 bases sitting between them. CDR3 amino acids: CAISANIYSYEQYF. The CDR3 coding sequence is TGTGCCATCAGTGCGAACATCTACTCCTACGAGCAGTACTTC.

V and J are TRBV9 and TRBJ2-2; 10 nucleotides align to TRBD2. This CDR3 has 16 residues. V trimming: 2 bases; J trimming: 6 bases; junction bases outside the gene matches: 7. Germline V gene data show CDR1 as SGDLS and CDR2 as YYNGEE. As DNA, the CDR3 is TGTGCCAGCAGCGTGTCTAGCGGGAGAAGGGCCGGGGAGCTGTTTTTT. Translation: CASSVSSGRRAGELFF.

The gene calls are TRBV10-2 and TRBJ1-2; 9 bases fit TRBD1. After removal of 6 bases from V and 7 bases from J, the junction contained 6 bases not matched to a gene. CDR3 length: 13 amino acids. CDR1 WSHSY and CDR2 SAAADI come from the germline V gene. CDR3 loop: CASSGTGSGGYTF. The CDR3 region has the DNA TGCGCCAGCAGCGGGACAGGGTCTGGTGGCTACACCTTC.

The chain combines TRBV9 with TRBJ2-5, with 9 positions matching TRBD1. CDR3 length equals 16 residues. Germline V gene data show CDR1 as SGDLS and CDR2 as YYNGEE. V dropped 4 bases and J dropped 4; count of bases not matched to a gene: 11. The CDR3 DNA sequence: TGTGCCAGCAGCCCTCACGCCGGGACAGGGATAGAGACCCAGTACTTC. The encoded protein is CASSPHAGTGIETQYF.

The CDR3 nucleotides read TGTGCCATCAGTGAGACGGACAGGGGACAAAACATTCAGTACTTC. Translating it yields CAISETDRGQNIQYF. The chain combines TRBV10-3 with TRBJ2-4, with TRBD1 matching over 9 bases. V was pared by 2 bases and J by 5 bases, with 4 bases of the junction left unmatched. Looked up from germline, CDR1 is ENHRY and CDR2 is SYGVKD. CDR3 length: 15 residues.

As regards this clone: Other nucleotide sequences from this sample produce the same CDR3. This rearrangement joins TRBV20-1 to TRBJ1-2, with D possibly TRBD1 on 6 matching bases. The CDR3 length is 10 residues. Germline CDR1 is DFQATT and CDR2 is SNEGSKA (reference sequence). The CDR3 region is CSAPGGGYTF. CDR3 nucleotide sequence: TGCAGCGCGCCGGGGGGCGGCTACACCTTC.

The chain employs TRBV6-1 and TRBJ1-4; 7 bases agree with TRBD1. This CDR3 contains 19 residues. The germline V gene encodes CDR1 MNHNS and CDR2 SASEGT. The junction had 25 bases not matched to a gene; V was cut back by 4 bases and J by 11 bases. The CDR3 loop reads CASSVLFGGQEKQMRKLFF. CDR3 nucleotides: TGTGCCAGCAGTGTTTTGTTCGGTGGACAGGAGAAACAAATGAGGAAACTGTTTTTT.

This sequence joins TRBV5-4 and TRBJ2-1; no definite D call. The CDR3 extends over 12 amino acids. CDR1 SGHNT and CDR2 YYREEE come from the germline V gene (reference sequence). V was cut by 0 bases and J by 7 bases, with 5 bases left in between. The CDR3 is CASSLGPNEQFF. DNA of the CDR3: TGTGCCAGCAGCTTGGGGCCGAATGAGCAGTTCTTC.

The rearrangement links TRBV29-1 to TRBJ2-4; D unclear. The CDR3 is 12 residues long. CDR1 is SQVTM and CDR2 is ANQGSEA in the germline V gene. Trimming shortened V by 3 bases and J by 4 bases, and 7 bases separated the two germline ends. CDR3 sequence reads: CSVEKGKNIQYF. The CDR3 DNA is TGCAGCGTTGAGAAGGGAAAAAACATTCAGTACTTC.

The J gene is TRBJ2-4, the V gene TRBV5-6; 13 bases map to TRBD2. Germline CDR1 SGHDT, CDR2 YYEEEE. V was clipped by 4 bases and J by 14 bases; unmatched bases: 9. This CDR3 is built from 14 residues. CDR3 DNA sequence: TGTGCCAGCAGCCTCCGGACTAGCGGGGGAGCAGAGTACTTC. This codes for CASSLRTSGGAEYF.

The chain recombines TRBV9 with TRBJ1-4; unclear D gene. The CDR3 runs to 15 residues. V lost 0 bases, J lost 8 bases, and 14 bases lay in between. Germline CDR1 and CDR2: SGDLS and YYNGEE. CDR3 loop: CASSVETAGGEKLFF. Written as DNA, the CDR3 is TGTGCCAGCAGCGTAGAAACAGCTGGAGGGGAAAAACTGTTTTTT.

The V and J genes are TRBV4-1 and TRBJ2-5; TRBD2 might be the D (5 bases). V was cut by 5 bases and J by 5 bases, with 18 bases left in between. The CDR3 has 15 amino acids. CDR1 and CDR2 from the germline V gene are MGHRA and YSYEKL. The CDR3 reads CASSNARGAGETQYF. In nucleotides, the CDR3 is TGCGCCAGCAGCAATGCTCGGGGAGCCGGGGAGACCCAGTACTTC.